The T cell receptor beta chain under discussion was sequenced for a study of T cells in Graves' hyperthyroidism and ophthalmopathy. Overall study results and limits: Also found in blood were most expanded thyroid clonotypes above 0.001.

The source material, RNA transcripts, was used to amplify TCR beta CDR3 regions. A set of HTBI primers served as the primers for a first-round RT-PCR of the TCR CDR3. MiXCR was run by TCRdb on the multiplex PCR reads, yielding one entry per CDR3 protein. The sample yields 300,000 to 400,000 distinct CDR3 sequences, 15% to 20% seen once. This clonotype has only a few counts. The antigen is unknown. This TCR was sampled from a man aged 18 to 29 with Graves' ophthalmopathy. Sequencing was carried out using blood.

CDR3 nucleotides: TGCGCCAGCAGCCAAGTAGGACAGGGGGACAATGAGCAGTTCTTC. This encodes CASSQVGQGDNEQFF. The chain employs TRBV4-1 and TRBJ2-1, with 10 bases lining up with TRBD1. The germline V gene encodes CDR1 MGHRA and CDR2 YSYEKL. V lost 1 base and J lost 5; bases outside the gene matches: 2. The length of the CDR3 is 15 residues.